This T cell receptor beta chain comes out of a study of blood T cells in healthy people across ages. In this sample, this clonotype turned up a few times. The V end lost 5 bases, the J end lost 2 bases, and 12 bases lay between the germline ends. The CDR3 contains 15 residues. Germline V gene lookup returns CDR1 MNHEY and CDR2 SMNVEV (reference sequence). Individuals who donated were healthy Caucasians from Russia aged about 6 to 90. The authors ran a second PCR of roughly 6 to 12 cycles using a sample-barcoded 5' primer and a J-beta primer mix. A tag from a template-switch adaptor with 12 random nucleotides marked each cDNA molecule. Researchers report that each sample yielded at least 3 million CDR3-containing paired-end reads. Each CDR3 protein is one row after TCRdb ran MiXCR on the 5' RACE reads. The repertoire holds about 730,000 distinct CDR3 sequences, with roughly 47% as singletons.

J is TRBJ1-4 and V is TRBV27, with D maybe TRBD1 (6 bases). What was sequenced was blood. This TCR was recovered from an older woman in good health. CDR3 coding DNA: TGTGCCAGCAGTCGAAACAGGGAGACTAATGAAAAACTGTTTTTT. Its translation is CASSRNRETNEKLFF.